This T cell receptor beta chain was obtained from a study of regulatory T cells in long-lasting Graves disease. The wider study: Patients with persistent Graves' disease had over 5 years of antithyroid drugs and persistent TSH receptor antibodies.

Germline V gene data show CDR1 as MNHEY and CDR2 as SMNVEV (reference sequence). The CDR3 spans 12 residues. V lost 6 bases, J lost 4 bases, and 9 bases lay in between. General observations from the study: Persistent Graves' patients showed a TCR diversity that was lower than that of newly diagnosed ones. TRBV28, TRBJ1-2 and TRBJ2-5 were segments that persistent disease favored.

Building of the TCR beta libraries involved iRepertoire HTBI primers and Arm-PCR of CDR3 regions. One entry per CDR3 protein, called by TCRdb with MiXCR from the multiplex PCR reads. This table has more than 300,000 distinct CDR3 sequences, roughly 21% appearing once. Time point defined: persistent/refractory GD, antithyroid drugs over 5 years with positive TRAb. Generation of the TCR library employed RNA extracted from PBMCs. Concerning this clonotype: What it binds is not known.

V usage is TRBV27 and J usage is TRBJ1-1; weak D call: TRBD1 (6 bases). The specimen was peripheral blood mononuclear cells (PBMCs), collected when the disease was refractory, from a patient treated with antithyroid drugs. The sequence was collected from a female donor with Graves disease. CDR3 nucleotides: TGTGCCAGCAGGTCAGGGGCCACTGAAGCTTTCTTT. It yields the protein CASRSGATEAFF.